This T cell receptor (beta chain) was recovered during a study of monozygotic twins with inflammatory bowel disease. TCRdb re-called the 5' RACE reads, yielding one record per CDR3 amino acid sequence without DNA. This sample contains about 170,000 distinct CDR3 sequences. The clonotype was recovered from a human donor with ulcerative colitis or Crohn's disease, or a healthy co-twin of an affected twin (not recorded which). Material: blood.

The chain's CDR3 is CSVGQGSTIGELFF. The chain combines TRBV29-1 with TRBJ2-2; TCRdb's D gene call, TRBD1, goes unchecked for lack of DNA. Germline lookup yields CDR1 SQVTM and CDR2 ANQGSEA. This CDR3 is built from 14 residues.